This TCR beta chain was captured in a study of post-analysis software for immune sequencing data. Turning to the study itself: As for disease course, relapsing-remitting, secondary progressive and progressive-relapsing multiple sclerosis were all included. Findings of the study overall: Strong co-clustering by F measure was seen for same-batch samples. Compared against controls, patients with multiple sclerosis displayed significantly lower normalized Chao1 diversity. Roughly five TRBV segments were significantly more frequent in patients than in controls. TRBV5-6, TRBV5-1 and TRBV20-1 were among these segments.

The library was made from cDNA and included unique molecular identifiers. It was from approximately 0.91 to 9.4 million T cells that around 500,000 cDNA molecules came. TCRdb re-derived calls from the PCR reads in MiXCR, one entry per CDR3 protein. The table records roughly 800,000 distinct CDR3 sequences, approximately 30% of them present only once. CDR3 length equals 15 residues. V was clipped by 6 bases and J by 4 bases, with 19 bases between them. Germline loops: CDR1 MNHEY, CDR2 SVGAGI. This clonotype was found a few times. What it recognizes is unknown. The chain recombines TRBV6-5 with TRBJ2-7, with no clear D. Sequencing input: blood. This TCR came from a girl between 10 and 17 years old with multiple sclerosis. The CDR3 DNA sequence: TGTGCCAGCAGCCCAACAGCGAGCAGGAAATACGAGCAGTACTTC. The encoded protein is CASSPTASRKYEQYF.